Only one count was recorded for the clone carrying this TCR beta chain. Repertoires were generated with immunoSEQ multiplex PCR, while TCRdb's copy carries only in-frame clones and drops some. The sample has hundreds of thousands of clones; approximately 86% are singletons. The data were taken from a study of blood T cell repertoires in COVID-19. About the research overall: The origin of the acute and convalescent COVID-19 samples was the United States, Italy and Spain. PBMCs, B-cell-depleted T cells, or T cells were the source of the cDNA or gDNA that made up the material.

Across over 20 US areas, participants ranged in age from about 18 to 90 years. Germline V gene sequence: CDR1 SGHRS, CDR2 YFSETQ. This CDR3 has 15 residues. V lost 3 bases and J lost 4; bases outside the gene matches: 7. The sequence was collected from a woman aged 40 to 50 with acute COVID-19. Sequenced: PBMCs or T cells enriched from blood (not recorded which). This rearrangement joins TRBV5-1 to TRBJ2-7, with 10 bases identical to TRBD1. Here the CDR3 DNA reads TGCGCCAGCAGCTGGGGGGACAGGGGACAGTACGAGCAGTACTTC. Translating gives CASSWGDRGQYEQYF.